The TCR beta chain under discussion was sequenced for a study of T cell repertoires in cytomegalovirus infection. Background on the study: As its CMV epitopes, the study selected recently identified HLA-C-restricted and well-studied HLA-B-restricted targets. From public TCR beta signatures came an indication of both CMV infection and matching HLA type. Study results and caveats: Totalled public TCR beta family frequency picked out people who carried CMV plus the relevant HLA.

Turning to this clonotype: Its antigen is undetermined.

In germline, CDR1 is SGHDT, CDR2 YYEEEE. V lost 6 bases to trimming and J lost 8 bases, with 12 bases between them. The CDR3 has 12 amino acids. TCRdb processed the reads anew with MiXCR; each CDR3 protein has one entry. The sample yields around 500,000 distinct CDR3 sequences, about 42% seen once. The chain links TRBV5-6 to TRBJ2-1; D is ambiguous. The receptor was isolated from a human donor in good health (CMV status not recorded). Some clones in this sample may be carry-over from other donors' samples. The specimen was cultured PBMCs, collected from culture after CMV antigen stimulation. Here the CDR3 reads CASNLPSHEQFF. The CDR3 DNA sequence: TGTGCCAGCAACTTACCTAGTCATGAGCAGTTCTTC.